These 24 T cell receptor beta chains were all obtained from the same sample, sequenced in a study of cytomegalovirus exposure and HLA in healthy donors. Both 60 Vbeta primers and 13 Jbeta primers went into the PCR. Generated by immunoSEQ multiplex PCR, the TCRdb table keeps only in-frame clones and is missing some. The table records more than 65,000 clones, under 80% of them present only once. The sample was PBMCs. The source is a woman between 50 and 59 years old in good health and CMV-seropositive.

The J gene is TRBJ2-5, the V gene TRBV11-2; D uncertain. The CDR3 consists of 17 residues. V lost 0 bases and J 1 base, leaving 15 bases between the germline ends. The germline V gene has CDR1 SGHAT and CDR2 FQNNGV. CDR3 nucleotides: TGTGCCAGCAGCTTAGACCCCATGGCGGCCACCCAAGAGACCCAGTACTTC. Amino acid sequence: CASSLDPMAATQETQYF.

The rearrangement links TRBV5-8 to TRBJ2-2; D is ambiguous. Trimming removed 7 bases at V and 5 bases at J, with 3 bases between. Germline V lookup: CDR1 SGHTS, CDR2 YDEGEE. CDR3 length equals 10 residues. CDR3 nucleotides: TGTGCCAGCCTTACCGGGGAGCTGTTTTTT. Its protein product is CASLTGELFF.

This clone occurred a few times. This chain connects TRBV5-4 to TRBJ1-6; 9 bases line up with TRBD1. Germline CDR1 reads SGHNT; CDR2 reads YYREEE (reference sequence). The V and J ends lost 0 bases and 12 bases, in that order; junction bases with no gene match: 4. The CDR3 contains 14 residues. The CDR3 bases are TGTGCCAGCAGCTTGGGGACAGGGGAACGACCCCTCCACTTT. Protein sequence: CASSLGTGERPLHF. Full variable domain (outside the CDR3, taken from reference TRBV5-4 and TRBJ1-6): ETGVTQSPTHLIKTRGQQVTLRCSSQSGHNTVSWYQQALGQGPQFIFQYYREEENGRGNFPPRFSGLQFPNYSSELNVNALELDDSALYLCASSLGTGERPLHFGNGTRLTVT.

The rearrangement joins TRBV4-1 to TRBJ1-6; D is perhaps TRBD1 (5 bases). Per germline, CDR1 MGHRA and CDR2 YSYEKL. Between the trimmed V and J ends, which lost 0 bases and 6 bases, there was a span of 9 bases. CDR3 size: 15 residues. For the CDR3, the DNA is TGCGCCAGCAGCCAAGATCATAGGGGTAATTCACCCCTCCACTTT. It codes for CASSQDHRGNSPLHF.

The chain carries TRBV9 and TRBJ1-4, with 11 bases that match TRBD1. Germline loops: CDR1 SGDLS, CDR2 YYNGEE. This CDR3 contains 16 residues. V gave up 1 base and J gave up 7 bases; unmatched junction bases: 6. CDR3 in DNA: TGTGCCAGCAGCGTATCCGGACAGGGGGCGTTTGAAAAACTGTTTTTT. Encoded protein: CASSVSGQGAFEKLFF.

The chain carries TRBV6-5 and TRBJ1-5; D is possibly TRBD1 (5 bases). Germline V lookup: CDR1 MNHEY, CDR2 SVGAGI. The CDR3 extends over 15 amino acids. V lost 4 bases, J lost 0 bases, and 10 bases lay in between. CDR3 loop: CASSSDNGSNQPQHF. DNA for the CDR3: TGTGCCAGCAGTTCGGACAATGGTAGCAATCAGCCCCAGCATTTT.

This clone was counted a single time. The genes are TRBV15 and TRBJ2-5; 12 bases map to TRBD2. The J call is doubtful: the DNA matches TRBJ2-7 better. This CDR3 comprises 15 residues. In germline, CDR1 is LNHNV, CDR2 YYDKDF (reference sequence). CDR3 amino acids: CATSRGLAGGTEQYF. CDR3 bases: TGTGCCACCAGCAGAGGCCTAGCGGGGGGGACCGAGCAGTACTTC.

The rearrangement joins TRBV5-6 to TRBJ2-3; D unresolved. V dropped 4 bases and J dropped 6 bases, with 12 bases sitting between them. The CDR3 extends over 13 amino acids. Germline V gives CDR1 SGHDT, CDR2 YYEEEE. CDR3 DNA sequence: TGTGCCAGCAGCCCGAGGCCCATTGATACGCAGTATTTT. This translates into CASSPRPIDTQYF.

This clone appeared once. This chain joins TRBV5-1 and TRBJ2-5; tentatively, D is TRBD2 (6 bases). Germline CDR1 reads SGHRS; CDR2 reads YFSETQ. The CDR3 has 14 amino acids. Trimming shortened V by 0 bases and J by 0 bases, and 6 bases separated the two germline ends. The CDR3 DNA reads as TGCGCCAGCAGCTTGGCGGGGGACCAAGAGACCCAGTACTTC. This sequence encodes CASSLAGDQETQYF.

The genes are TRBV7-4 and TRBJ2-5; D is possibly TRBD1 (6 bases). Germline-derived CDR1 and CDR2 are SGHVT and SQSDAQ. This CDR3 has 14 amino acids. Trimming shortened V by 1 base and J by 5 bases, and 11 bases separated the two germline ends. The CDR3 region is CASSLVGQRETQYF. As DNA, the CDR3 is TGTGCCAGCAGCTTAGTTGGACAGAGGGAGACCCAGTACTTC. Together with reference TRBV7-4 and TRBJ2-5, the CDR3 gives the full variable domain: GAGVSQSPRYKVAKRGRDVALRCDSISGHVTLYWYRQTLGQGSEVLTYSQSDAQRDKSGRPSGRFSAERPERSVSTLKIQRTEQGDSAVYLCASSLVGQRETQYFGPGTRLLVL.

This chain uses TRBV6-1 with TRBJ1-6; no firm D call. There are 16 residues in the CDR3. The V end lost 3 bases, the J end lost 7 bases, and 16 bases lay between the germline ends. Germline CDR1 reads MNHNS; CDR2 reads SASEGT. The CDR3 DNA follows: TGTGCCAGCAGTGACCGAGACCGGCCGGGGAATTCACCCCTCCACTTT. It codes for CASSDRDRPGNSPLHF.

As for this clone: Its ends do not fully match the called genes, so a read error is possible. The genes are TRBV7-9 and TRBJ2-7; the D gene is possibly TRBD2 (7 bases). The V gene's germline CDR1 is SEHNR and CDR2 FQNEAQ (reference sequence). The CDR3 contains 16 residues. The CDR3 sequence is CSSSLIGGANSYEQYF. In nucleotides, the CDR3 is TGTTCCAGCAGCTTAATTGGGGGGGCAAACTCCTACGAGCAGTACTTC.

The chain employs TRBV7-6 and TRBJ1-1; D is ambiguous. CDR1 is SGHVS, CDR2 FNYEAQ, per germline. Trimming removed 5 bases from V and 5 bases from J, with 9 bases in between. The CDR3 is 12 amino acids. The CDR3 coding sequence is TGTGCCAGCAGCCAAAAGCTGACTGAAGCTTTCTTT. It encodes CASSQKLTEAFF.

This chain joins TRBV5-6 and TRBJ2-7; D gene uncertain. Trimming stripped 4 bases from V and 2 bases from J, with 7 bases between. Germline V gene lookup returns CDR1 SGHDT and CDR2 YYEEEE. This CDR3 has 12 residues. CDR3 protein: CASSHSTYEQYF. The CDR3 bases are TGTGCCAGCAGCCACAGTACCTACGAGCAGTACTTC.

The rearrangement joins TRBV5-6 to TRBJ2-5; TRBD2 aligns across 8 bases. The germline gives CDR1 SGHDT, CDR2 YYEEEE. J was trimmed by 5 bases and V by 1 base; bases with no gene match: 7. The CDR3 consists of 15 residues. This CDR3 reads CASSLLGRGAETQYF. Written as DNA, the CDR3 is TGTGCCAGCAGCTTGCTGGGGCGGGGGGCGGAGACCCAGTACTTC. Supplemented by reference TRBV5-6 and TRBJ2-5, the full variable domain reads DAGVTQSPTHLIKTRGQQVTLRCSPKSGHDTVSWYQQALGQGPQFIFQYYEEEERQRGNFPDRFSGHQFPNYSSELNVNALLLGDSALYLCASSLLGRGAETQYFGPGTRLLVL.

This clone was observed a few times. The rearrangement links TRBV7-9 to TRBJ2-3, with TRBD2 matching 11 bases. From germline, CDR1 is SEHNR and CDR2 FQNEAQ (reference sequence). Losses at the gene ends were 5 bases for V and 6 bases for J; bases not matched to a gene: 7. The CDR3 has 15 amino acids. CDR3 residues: CASSPGLAEMDTQYF. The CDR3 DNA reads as TGTGCCAGCAGCCCGGGACTAGCGGAGATGGATACGCAGTATTTT.

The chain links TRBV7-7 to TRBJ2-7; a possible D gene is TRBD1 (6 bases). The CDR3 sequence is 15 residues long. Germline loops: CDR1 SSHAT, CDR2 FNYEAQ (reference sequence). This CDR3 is CASSLAGDTYYEQYV. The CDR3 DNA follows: TGTGCTAGCAGCTTAGCAGGGGACACCTACTACGAGCAGTACGTC.

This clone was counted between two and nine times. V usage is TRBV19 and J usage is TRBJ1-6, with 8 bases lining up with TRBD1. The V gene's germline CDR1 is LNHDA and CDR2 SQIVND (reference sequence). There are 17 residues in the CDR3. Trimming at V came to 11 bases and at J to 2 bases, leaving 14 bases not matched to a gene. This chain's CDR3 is CAGKAGGAIPYNSPLHF. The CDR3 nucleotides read TGTGCCGGTAAAGCAGGGGGCGCAATCCCCTATAATTCACCCCTCCACTTT. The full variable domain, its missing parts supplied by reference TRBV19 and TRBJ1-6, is DGGITQSPKYLFRKEGQNVTLSCEQNLNHDAMYWYRQDPGQGLRLIYYSQIVNDFQKGDIAEGYSVSREKKESFPLTVTSAQKNPTAFYLCAGKAGGAIPYNSPLHFGNGTRLTVT.

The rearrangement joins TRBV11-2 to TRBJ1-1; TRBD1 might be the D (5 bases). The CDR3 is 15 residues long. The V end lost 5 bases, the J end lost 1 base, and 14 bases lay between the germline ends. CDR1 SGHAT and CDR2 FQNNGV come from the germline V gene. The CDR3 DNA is TGTGCCAGCAGCGTGGCGGGACGGGGGAACACTGAAGCTTTCTTT. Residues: CASSVAGRGNTEAFF.

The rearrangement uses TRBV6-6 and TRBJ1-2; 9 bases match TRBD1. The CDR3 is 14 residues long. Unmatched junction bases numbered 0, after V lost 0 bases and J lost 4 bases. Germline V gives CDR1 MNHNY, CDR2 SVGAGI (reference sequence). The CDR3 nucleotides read TGTGCCAGCAGTTACTCGGGACAGGGCTATGGCTACACCTTC. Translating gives CASSYSGQGYGYTF.

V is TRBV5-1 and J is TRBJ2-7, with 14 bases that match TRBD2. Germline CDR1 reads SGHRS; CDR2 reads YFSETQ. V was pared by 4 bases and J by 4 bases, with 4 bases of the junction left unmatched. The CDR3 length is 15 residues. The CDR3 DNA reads TGCGCCAGCAGCGTGACTAGCGGGGGGGGATACGAGCAGTACTTC. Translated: CASSVTSGGGYEQYF.

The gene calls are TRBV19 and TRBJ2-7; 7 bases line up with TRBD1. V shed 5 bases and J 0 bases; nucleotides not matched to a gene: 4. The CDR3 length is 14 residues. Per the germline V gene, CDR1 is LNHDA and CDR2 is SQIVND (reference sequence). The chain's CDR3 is CASSLRDSSYEQYF. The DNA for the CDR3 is TGTGCCAGTAGTCTGAGGGACAGCTCCTACGAGCAGTACTTC.

The chain's CDR3 is CASSPTADRELGGELFF. CDR3 nucleotide sequence: TGTGCCAGCTCACCAACTGCGGACAGGGAGTTGGGCGGGGAGCTGTTTTTT. This chain uses TRBV18 with TRBJ2-2; TRBD1 matches 8 bases. Unmatched junction bases numbered 12, after V lost 2 bases and J lost 7 bases. Germline assignment: CDR1 KGHSH and CDR2 LQKENI. The CDR3 extends over 17 amino acids.

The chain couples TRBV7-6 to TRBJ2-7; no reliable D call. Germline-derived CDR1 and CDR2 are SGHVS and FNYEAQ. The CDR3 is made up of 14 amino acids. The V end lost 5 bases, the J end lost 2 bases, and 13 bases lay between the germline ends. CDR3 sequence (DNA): TGTGCCAGCAGCCCCTCGGTCTACCCCTACGAGCAGTACTTC. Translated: CASSPSVYPYEQYF. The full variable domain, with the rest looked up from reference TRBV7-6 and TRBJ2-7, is GAGVSQSPRYKVTKRGQDVALRCDPISGHVSLYWYRQALGQGPEFLTYFNYEAQQDKSGLPNDRFSAERPEGSISTLTIQRTEQRDSAMYRCASSPSVYPYEQYFGPGTRLTVT.